This T cell receptor (beta chain) originates from a study of T cell repertoires in cytomegalovirus infection. Whole-study results and caveats: There were HLA-C-restricted CMV-specific TCR beta clonotypes dominating the ex vivo response. The cumulative frequency of public TCR beta families identified carriers of CMV plus the relevant HLA.

Trimming at V came to 1 base and at J to 7 bases, leaving 7 bases not matched to a gene. CDR1 and CDR2 (germline): LGHDT, YNNKEL (reference sequence). The CDR3 covers 16 residues. TCRdb passed the reads through MiXCR, listing each CDR3 protein once. The repertoire has around 340,000 distinct CDR3 sequences, roughly 29% of them found once; the top ten carry around 20%. To note about this clonotype: The antigen remains unidentified.

The chain carries TRBV3-1 and TRBJ2-1; 10 nucleotides agree with TRBD2. Source: cultured PBMCs, taken from culture after CMV antigen stimulation. This TCR was recovered from a human donor in good health (CMV status not recorded). Some clones in this sample may be carry-over from other donors' samples. DNA of the CDR3: TGTGCCAGCAGCCAAGGTGGAGCGGGGGGGCGGAATGAGCAGTTCTTC. It encodes CASSQGGAGGRNEQFF.